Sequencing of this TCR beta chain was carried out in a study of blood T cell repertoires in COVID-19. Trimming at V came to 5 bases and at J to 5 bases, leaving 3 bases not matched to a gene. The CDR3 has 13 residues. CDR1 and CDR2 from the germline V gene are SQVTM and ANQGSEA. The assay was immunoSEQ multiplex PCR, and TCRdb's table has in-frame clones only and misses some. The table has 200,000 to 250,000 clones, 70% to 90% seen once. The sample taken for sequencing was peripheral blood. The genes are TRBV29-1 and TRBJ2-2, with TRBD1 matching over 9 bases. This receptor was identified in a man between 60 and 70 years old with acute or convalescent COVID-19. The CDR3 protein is CSVRQGGTGELFF. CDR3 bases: TGCAGCGTTCGACAGGGGGGGACCGGGGAGCTGTTTTTT.